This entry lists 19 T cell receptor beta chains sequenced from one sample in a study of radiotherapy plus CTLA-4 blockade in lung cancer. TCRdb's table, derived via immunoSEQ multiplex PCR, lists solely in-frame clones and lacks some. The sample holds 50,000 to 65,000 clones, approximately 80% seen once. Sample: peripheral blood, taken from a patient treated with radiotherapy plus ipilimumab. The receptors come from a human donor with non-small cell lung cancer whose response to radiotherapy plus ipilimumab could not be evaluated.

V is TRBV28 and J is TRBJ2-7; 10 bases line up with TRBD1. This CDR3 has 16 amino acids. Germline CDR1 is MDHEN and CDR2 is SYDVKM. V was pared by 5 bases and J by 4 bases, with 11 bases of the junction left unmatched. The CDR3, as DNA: TGTGCCAGCAGTCTCCCCGGGACAGGGGTTGGTTACGAGCAGTACTTC. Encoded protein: CASSLPGTGVGYEQYF.

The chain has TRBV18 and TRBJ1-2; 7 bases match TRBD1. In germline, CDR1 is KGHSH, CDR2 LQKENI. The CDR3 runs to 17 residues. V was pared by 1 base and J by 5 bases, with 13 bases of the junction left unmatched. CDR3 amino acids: CASSPRRTGEVGYGYTF. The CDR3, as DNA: TGTGCCAGCTCACCACGGCGGACAGGAGAGGTAGGGTATGGCTACACCTTC.

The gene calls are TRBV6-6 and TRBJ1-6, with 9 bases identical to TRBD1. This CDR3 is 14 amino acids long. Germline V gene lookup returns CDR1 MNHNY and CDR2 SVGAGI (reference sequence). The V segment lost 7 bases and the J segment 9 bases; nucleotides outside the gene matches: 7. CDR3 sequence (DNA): TGTGCCAGCAACCGACAGGGGGATTTTTCACCCCTCCACTTT. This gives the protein CASNRQGDFSPLHF.

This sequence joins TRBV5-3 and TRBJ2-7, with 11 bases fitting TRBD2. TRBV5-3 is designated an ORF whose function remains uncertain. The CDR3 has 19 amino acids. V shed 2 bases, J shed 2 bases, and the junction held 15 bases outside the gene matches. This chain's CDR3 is CARSFESMASGRSTYEQYF. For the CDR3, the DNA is TGTGCCAGAAGCTTTGAATCCATGGCTAGCGGGAGGTCTACCTACGAGCAGTACTTC.

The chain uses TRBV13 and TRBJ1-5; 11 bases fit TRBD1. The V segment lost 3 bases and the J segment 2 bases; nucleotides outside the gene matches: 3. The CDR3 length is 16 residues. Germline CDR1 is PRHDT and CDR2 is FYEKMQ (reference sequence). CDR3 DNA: TGTGCCAGCAGCTTCCCGGGACAGGGGGGCAATCAGCCCCAGCATTTT. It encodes CASSFPGQGGNQPQHF.

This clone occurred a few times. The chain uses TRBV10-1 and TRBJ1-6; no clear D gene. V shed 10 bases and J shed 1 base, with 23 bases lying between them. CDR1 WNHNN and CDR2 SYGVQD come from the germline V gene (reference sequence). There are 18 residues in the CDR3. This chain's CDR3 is CAISSPGGSGSYNSPLHF. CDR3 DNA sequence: TGCGCCATCTCGAGTCCGGGCGGGTCCGGTTCCTATAATTCACCCCTCCACTTT.

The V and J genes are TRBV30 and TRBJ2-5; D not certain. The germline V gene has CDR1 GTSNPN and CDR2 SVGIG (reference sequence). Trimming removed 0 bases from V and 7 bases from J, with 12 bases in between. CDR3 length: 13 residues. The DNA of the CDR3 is TGTGCCTGGAGTGTGGAGCCCCCCGTGACCCAGTACTTC. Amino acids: CAWSVEPPVTQYF.

Here the CDR3 reads CAWTKGGAIYTQYF. The CDR3 nucleotides are TGTGCCTGGACGAAAGGGGGGGCCATATATACGCAGTATTTT. V usage is TRBV30 and J usage is TRBJ2-3, with D tentatively TRBD2 (7 bases). Germline CDR1 is GTSNPN and CDR2 is SVGIG (reference sequence). The CDR3 contains 14 residues. V shed 4 bases and J shed 7 bases, with 18 bases lying between them.

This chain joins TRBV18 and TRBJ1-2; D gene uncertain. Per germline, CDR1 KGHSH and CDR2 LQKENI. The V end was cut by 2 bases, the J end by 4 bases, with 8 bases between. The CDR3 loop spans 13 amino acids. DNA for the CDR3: TGTGCCAGCTCACCAGGCGGATTCTATGGCTACACCTTC. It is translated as CASSPGGFYGYTF.

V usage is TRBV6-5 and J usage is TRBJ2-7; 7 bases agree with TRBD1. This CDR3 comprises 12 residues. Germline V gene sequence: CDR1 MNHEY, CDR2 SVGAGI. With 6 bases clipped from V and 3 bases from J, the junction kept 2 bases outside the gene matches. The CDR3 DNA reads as TGTGCCAGCAGAAGACAGGGCTACGAGCAGTACTTC. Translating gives CASRRQGYEQYF.

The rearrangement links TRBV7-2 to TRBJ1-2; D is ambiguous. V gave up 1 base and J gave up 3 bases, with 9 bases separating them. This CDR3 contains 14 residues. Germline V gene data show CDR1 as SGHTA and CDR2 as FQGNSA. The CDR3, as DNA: TGTGCCAGCAGCTTAGTGGGCAGTTACTATGGCTACACCTTC. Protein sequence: CASSLVGSYYGYTF.

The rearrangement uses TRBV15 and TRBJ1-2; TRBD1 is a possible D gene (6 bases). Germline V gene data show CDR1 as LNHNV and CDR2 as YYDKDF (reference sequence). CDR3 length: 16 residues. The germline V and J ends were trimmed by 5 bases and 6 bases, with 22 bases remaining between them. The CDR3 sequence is CATSEGGTSRGDGYTF. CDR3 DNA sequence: TGTGCCACCAGCGAAGGGGGTACCAGTCGGGGTGATGGCTACACCTTC.

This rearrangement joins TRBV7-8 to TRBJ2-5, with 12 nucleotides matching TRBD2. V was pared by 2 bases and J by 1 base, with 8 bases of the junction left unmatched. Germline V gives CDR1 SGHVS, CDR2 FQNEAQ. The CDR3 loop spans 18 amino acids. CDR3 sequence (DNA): TGTGCCAGCAGCTTAAGGTCTAGCGGGGGGGAGACCCAAGAGACCCAGTACTTC. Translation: CASSLRSSGGETQETQYF.

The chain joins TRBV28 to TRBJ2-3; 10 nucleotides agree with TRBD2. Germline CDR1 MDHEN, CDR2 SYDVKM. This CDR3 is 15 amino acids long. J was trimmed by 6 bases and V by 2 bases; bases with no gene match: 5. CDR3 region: CASSLTAGGSDTQYF. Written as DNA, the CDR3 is TGTGCCAGCAGTTTAACAGCGGGAGGGTCGGATACGCAGTATTTT.

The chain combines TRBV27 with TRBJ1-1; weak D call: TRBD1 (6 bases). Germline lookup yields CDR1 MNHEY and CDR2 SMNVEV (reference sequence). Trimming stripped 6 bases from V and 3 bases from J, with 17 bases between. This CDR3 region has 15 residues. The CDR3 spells CASRPLQGWDTEAFF. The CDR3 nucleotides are TGTGCCAGCAGACCACTACAGGGCTGGGACACTGAAGCTTTCTTT.

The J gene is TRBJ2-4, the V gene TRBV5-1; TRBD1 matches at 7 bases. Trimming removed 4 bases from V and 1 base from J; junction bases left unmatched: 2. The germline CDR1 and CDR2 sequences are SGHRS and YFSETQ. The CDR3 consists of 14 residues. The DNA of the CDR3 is TGCGCCAGCAGCCAACAGGGGGCCAAAAACATTCAGTACTTC. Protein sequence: CASSQQGAKNIQYF.

CDR3 residues: CASSWGQGGYEQYF. Written as DNA, the CDR3 is TGTGCCAGCAGTTGGGGACAGGGAGGTTACGAGCAGTACTTC. The chain joins TRBV27 to TRBJ2-7, with 9 bases matching TRBD1. The junction had 5 bases not matched to a gene; V was cut back by 4 bases and J by 4 bases. Germline V lookup: CDR1 MNHEY, CDR2 SMNVEV (reference sequence). The CDR3 runs 14 residues.

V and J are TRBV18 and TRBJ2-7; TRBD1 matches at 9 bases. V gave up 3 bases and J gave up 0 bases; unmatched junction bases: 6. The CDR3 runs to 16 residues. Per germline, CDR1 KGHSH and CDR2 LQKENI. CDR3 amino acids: CASSPLQGAISYEQYF. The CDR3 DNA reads TGTGCCAGCTCACCGTTACAGGGGGCAATCTCCTACGAGCAGTACTTC. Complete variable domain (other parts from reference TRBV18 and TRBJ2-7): NAGVMQNPRHLVRRRGQEARLRCSPMKGHSHVYWYRQLPEEGLKFMVYLQKENIIDESGMPKERFSAEFPKEGPSILRIQQVVRGDSAAYFCASSPLQGAISYEQYFGPGTRLTVT.

CDR3 DNA: TGTGCCAGTACTAGCGGGCCCCGAAGGGAGGACCAGTACTTC. Amino acid sequence: CASTSGPRREDQYF. The genes are TRBV28 and TRBJ2-5; 9 nucleotides match TRBD2. The CDR3 extends over 14 amino acids. Germline lookup yields CDR1 MDHEN and CDR2 SYDVKM. The ends lost 9 bases at V and 10 bases at J; junction bases unmatched: 15. The variable domain in full, with the rest retrieved from reference TRBV28 and TRBJ2-5, is DVKVTQSSRYLVKRTGEKVFLECVQDMDHENMFWYRQDPGLGLRLIYFSYDVKMKEKGDIPEGYSVSREKKERFSLILESASTNQTSMYLCASTSGPRREDQYFGPGTRLLVL.